This TCR beta chain was profiled in a study of blood T cell repertoires in COVID-19. Authors' analysis steps: From reference gene primer amplification, estimates of nucleated cell counts were derived. Sequencing was performed with immunoSEQ multiplex PCR; in TCRdb, only in-frame clones are kept and a portion is missing. V, J and clone size were drawn from that table, and D and trimming were deduced from the DNA. The sample has 330,000 or so clones; approximately 89% are singletons. Deletions cut 3 bases from V and 0 bases from J, with 3 bases between. Looked up from germline, CDR1 is MNHEY and CDR2 is SMNVEV (reference sequence). This CDR3 has 13 residues.

This clonotype originated in a woman in her sixties or seventies with COVID-19, enrolled during active disease. The chain recombines TRBV27 with TRBJ1-5; D gene uncertain. The sequenced sample was peripheral blood. Written as DNA, the CDR3 is TGTGCCAGCAGTTTTAATAGCAATCAGCCCCAGCATTTT. Translated, it gives CASSFNSNQPQHF.